Below, one T cell receptor beta chain is given with its context. This entry is derived from a study of blood T cell repertoires in COVID-19. Study background: The United States, Italy and Spain provided the acute and convalescent COVID-19 samples. Sources were T cells, B-cell-depleted T cells, or PBMCs; the material itself was cDNA or gDNA.

In the authors' methods: The authors estimated nucleated cell counts from reference gene primer amplification. Some clones are missing from TCRdb's copy, which holds only in-frame ones; the method was immunoSEQ multiplex PCR. V and J calls and clone size follow that table, whereas D and trimming were derived from the DNA. Found here are about 100,000 clones, over 65% of them singletons; the top ten hold 3.5% to 5.5%. Sequenced input: peripheral blood. The TCR originated in a human donor in a cohort sampled during active COVID-19.

The CDR3, as DNA: TGTGCCAGCAGTTCGGGTCCACCGTTCTCTGGGGCCAACGTCCTGACTTTC. Residues: CASSSGPPFSGANVLTF. This chain joins TRBV6-2 or TRBV6-3 and TRBJ2-6; D unresolved. Germline CDR1 MNHEY, CDR2 SVGEGT. V was shortened by 4 bases and J by 0 bases, with 13 bases between the two germline ends. The CDR3 has 17 amino acids.